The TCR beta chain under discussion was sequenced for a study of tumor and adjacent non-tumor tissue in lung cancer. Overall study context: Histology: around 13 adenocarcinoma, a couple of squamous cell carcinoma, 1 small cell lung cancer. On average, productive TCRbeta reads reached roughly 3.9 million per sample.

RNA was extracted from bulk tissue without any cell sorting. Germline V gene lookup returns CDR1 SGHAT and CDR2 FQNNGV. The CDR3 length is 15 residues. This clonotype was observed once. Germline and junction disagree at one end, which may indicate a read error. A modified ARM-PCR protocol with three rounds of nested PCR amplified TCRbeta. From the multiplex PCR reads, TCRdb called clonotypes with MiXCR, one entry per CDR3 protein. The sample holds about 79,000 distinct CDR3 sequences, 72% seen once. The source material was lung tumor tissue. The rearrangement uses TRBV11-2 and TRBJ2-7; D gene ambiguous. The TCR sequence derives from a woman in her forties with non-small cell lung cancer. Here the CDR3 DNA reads TGTGGCAGCAGCTTAGATCCCCAGAGGTCCTATGAGCAGTGCTTC. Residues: CGSSLDPQRSYEQCF.